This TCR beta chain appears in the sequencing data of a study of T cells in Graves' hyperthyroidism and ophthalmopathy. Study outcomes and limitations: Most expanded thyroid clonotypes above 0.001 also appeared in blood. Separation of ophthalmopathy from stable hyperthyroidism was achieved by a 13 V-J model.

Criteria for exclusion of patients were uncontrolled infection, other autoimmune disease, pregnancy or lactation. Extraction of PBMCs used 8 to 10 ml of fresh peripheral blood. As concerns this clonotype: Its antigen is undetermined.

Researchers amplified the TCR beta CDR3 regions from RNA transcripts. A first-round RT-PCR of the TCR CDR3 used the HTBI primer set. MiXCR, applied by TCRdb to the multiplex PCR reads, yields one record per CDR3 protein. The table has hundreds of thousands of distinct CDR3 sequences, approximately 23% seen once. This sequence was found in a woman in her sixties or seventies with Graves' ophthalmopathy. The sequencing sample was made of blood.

The CDR3 DNA reads TGCAGTGCTGCTCCGGGCTATATGAACACTGAAGCTTTCTTT. Its protein is CSAAPGYMNTEAFF. The rearrangement joins TRBV20-1 to TRBJ1-1; D unclear. CDR3 length: 14 residues. Germline CDR1 reads DFQATT; CDR2 reads SNEGSKA (reference sequence). The V gene lost 5 bases and the J gene lost 0 bases, with 13 bases spanning the gap.